This T cell receptor beta chain was captured in a study of cytomegalovirus exposure and HLA in healthy donors listed by TCRdb under 2017. About the investigation overall: According to an earlier analysis of a few hundred of the donors, 200 million or so T cells yielded approximately 120 million unique TCR beta sequences and around 300 Gb of sequence data. The T cell repertoires of 666 subjects were profiled by immunosequencing and related to cytomegalovirus serostatus. Typing coverage varied by locus: about 620-640 donors for A, B, C, DRB1 and DQB1; around 560 for DQA1; about 570 for DPA1; approximately 450 for DPB1. Across 300 to 500 genotyped donors of the cohort, an average of approximately 240,000 unique TCR beta nucleotide sequences per donor were sequenced, and 15% to 20% of those sequences were non-productive. To decide whether each TCR beta V gene segment behaved as functional or pseudogenic, an earlier analysis of nearly 600 of the donors relied on high-throughput TCR beta sequencing. Donor age, sex, ethnicity and CMV serostatus were collected together with the repertoire data. Rather than drawing on any new phenotypic data, the later analysis identified candidate immune exposures from TCR beta sequences and the way those sequences occurred across donors. The study aimed to test whether signatures of past pathogen exposure could be identified by cataloging public T cell receptors. A later genetic analysis used genome-wide SNP genotypes for about 60% of the roughly 700 donors, treating that subset as a discovery cohort. About five DR-DQ haplotypes were handled as single units for association and clustering, since linkage in the cohort was strong. Class I and class II HLA loci were covered by the typing at four-digit resolution. Of the roughly 400 genotyped donors, 75% to 85% were placed in the genetic ancestry cluster associated with self-reported Caucasian donors. All discovery cohort repertoires had been generated using a single sequencing platform. A separate validation cohort of 100 to 150 different subjects was used in addition to the approximately 700-subject first cohort. A later analysis re-examined previously published TCR beta repertoires from about 670 donors and added high-resolution HLA genotyping to investigate patterns of TCR occurrence. High-throughput TCR immunosequencing, statistical association of individual TCRs with disease status, and machine learning were combined to predict cytomegalovirus infection status. An early release that covered about 600 HLA-typed donors contained about 290 gigabases of sequencing data and 80 million or so unique TCR sequences.

Library preparation was by the immunoSEQ multiplex PCR assay. For the multiplex PCR, a mixture combining 60 forward primers for TCR Vbeta segments and 13 reverse primers for TCR Jbeta segments was used. The CDR3 region of rearranged TCR beta genes was amplified from genomic DNA with a multiplex PCR assay. The amplified TCR beta libraries were sequenced on the Illumina HiSeq System as 87-base-pair reads. As for the authors' bioinformatics: A later analysis tallied around 80 million unique TCR beta chains across the 666 repertoires, and roughly 11 million of those chains were shared by two or more donors. Raw reads were error-corrected and collapsed into unique sequences by a nearest-neighbor algorithm in which closely related sequences were merged to remove PCR and sequencing errors. CDR3 sequences were aligned to IMGT reference sequences to assign V, D and J gene segments. For a sequence to be retained, at least a six-nucleotide match to both a V gene segment and a J gene segment was required. Rearrangements were classified as productive when the CDR3 lacked stop codons and remained in frame with V and J, and all other rearrangements were classified as non-productive. Following IMGT convention, CDR3 was defined as the stretch from the second conserved V-encoded cysteine to the conserved J-encoded phenylalanine. In an earlier analysis of approximately 500 of the donors, sequences lacking an unambiguous match to a single V gene segment were excluded. An earlier analysis of over 450 of the donors classified V segments as functional when productive rearrangements were above 56.7% and as segregating when the standard deviation between donors was above 5%. To diagnose cytomegalovirus status from the catalog of TCR beta chain sequences, a statistical classification framework was built. In a later analysis, TCR nucleotide sequences were compared against IMGT/GENE-DB human TR gene sequences so that V and J genes could be assigned. In a later analysis, CDR3 sequences and most-parsimonious VDJ recombination scenarios were assigned using the TCRdist pipeline. In a later analysis, every TCR beta chain was defined by the combination of its CDR3 amino acid sequence and its V-gene family, and reads without a unique V-gene family were dropped. A later analysis removed several hundred highly shared, low-generation-probability nucleotide sequences to deal with suspected cross-contamination and a sequencing artifact. For each public chain, a later analysis derived a clonal expansion index from normalized ranks of inferred template counts within each repertoire. In a later analysis, generation probabilities were computed with a VDJ recombination model fitted to out-of-frame rearrangements, and the resulting probabilities were checked against IGoR. Hypergeometric tests were used in a later analysis to score TCR-TCR, TCR-HLA and TCR-CMV co-occurrence, with a repertoire-size bias correction applied to the TCR pairs. To estimate false discovery rates, a later analysis permuted the HLA or CMV assignments 20 times. A later analysis grouped co-occurring TCRs with DBSCAN, adding TCRdist sequence similarity when clustering within HLA-allele-positive subsets. For co-occurrence clustering, repertoires with fewer than 30,000 or more than 120,000 public chains were excluded, along with five repertoires with anomalous nucleotide sharing. TCRdb stores this immuneACCESS table with in-frame sequences only. Part of the clones is absent; in the studies checked, under half of the shortfall reflects unresolved V genes, and no reason is known for the rest. V, J and clone size are taken as reported in that table, and D and trimming were inferred from the DNA itself. For this sample the table gives about 96,000 clones, of which roughly 74% were detected only once. Of the sample, under 3% falls within the top ten clones.

Overall results and qualifications from the work: This cohort had only TCR beta chains sequenced, and the lack of alpha or paired-chain data limited which features could be detected. At a false discovery rate of 0.05, a later analysis linked about 16,000 TCR beta sequences to specific HLA alleles. A later genetic analysis reported fewer N-insertions in productive TCRs among donors in an Asian-associated ancestry cluster than the approximately 700-donor mean. Immune exposure information for the cohort was limited to CMV serostatus. Several of the top co-occurrence clusters appeared to be linked to parvovirus B19, influenza, CMV and Epstein-Barr virus, according to a later analysis. Linkage disequilibrium might explain the correlated functional status among segregating V segments, but an unknown experimental factor could not be ruled out. A later analysis found that HLA-associated TCR beta chains were more clonally expanded and had lower generation probabilities than equally common non-associated chains. When HLA alleles, especially DR and DQ, strongly co-occurred, attributing TCR associations to individual alleles was difficult. Across donors, most TCR sequences were observed very rarely, whereas some public TCRs were present in many individuals. A later genetic analysis associated a missense DCLRE1C variant with V-gene and J-gene trimming of TCR beta chains, and an independent cohort replicated the association. An earlier analysis of 587 of the donors showed that most TCR beta V segments appeared in productive rearrangements either about 87% or about 30% of the time, which broadly matched IMGT annotations. It was suggested by the authors that the approach could potentially be generalized to other disease states and immunological phenotypes. Three of the identified cytomegalovirus-associated TCR beta chains were confirmed in vitro to be specific for cytomegalovirus antigens. Presence/absence analyses assumed roughly uniform sequencing depth across donors, an assumption that may not hold. Most CMV-associated TCR beta chains appeared to be HLA-restricted in a later analysis, and the HLA associations seemed to be driven largely by CMV exposure. A cluster of highly shared sequence variants was judged likely to represent a technical artifact of the sequencing pipeline. A further reported finding was that TCR beta sequences accurately predicted the HLA-A and HLA-B alleles for most subjects in the first cohort. Some 15 rarely observed V segments, including chromosome 9 orphons, were excluded from the earlier analysis of a few hundred of the donors because counts were too low. In the study, 150 to 200 TCR beta chains were listed as associated with cytomegalovirus. In both the original and validation cohorts, the classifier was reported to diagnose cytomegalovirus status with high specificity and sensitivity. In a later analysis, the rate of TCR association differed among HLA loci, with DRB1 alleles having the most associated TCRs and HLA-C alleles having the fewest. Because some donors lacked HLA typing at each locus, the association tests relied only on the typed subset.

In total, approximately 690 healthy bone marrow donors made up the cohort. Cohort members were all nominally healthy when sampled, although unrecorded immune exposures were likely present. The donor was CMV seropositive and was included in the group of some 290 seropositive cohort members. A peripheral blood sample was collected from each donor, and TCR beta sequencing was performed on peripheral blood mononuclear cells. The Qiagen DNeasy Blood Extraction Kit was used to extract genomic DNA from the blood cell samples. About this clone: Its antigen is not yet known. Base quality data are lacking; no much larger clone is found one base away.

The sample comprised PBMCs. The TCR comes from a female donor in good health and CMV-seropositive.

This receptor carries the CDR3 CASSRAGATEAFF. The DNA reads as follows: TGCGCCAGCAGCCGAGCAGGGGCCACTGAAGCTTTCTTT. The sequence is built from TRBV4-3 and TRBJ1-1; 6 matching bases give a weak D call of TRBD1. The CDR3 runs 13 residues from the cysteine to the phenylalanine. The DNA shown is the 39-base CDR3, in frame from base 1. V is shortened by 4 bases, J by 4 bases, and the region joining them spans 10 bases. The germline V gene specifies LGHNA as CDR1 and YSLEER as CDR2.